Below, 3 T cell receptor beta chains from the same sample are listed, as sequenced in a study of cytomegalovirus exposure and HLA in healthy donors. Profiling relied on immunoSEQ multiplex PCR, and the TCRdb table lists in-frame clones only, not all of them. The profile shows roughly 330,000 clones, 75% to 90% of them singletons. Sequencing used PBMCs. These receptors all stem from a woman aged 30 to 39 in good health and CMV-seropositive.

The chain joins TRBV2 to TRBJ2-7; 10 bases are shared with TRBD1. CDR3 length: 17 residues. Germline loops: CDR1 SNHLY, CDR2 FYNNEI. With 5 bases clipped from V and 7 bases from J, the junction kept 17 bases outside the gene matches. The CDR3 loop is CASSPFLFGTGATEQYF. CDR3 DNA sequence: TGTGCCAGCAGTCCCTTTCTCTTCGGGACAGGGGCTACGGAGCAGTACTTC.

This clone has only a few counts. V usage is TRBV5-1 and J usage is TRBJ2-7; no definite D call. CDR3 size: 15 residues. Germline CDR1 reads SGHRS; CDR2 reads YFSETQ. The V and J ends lost 0 bases and 0 bases respectively, with 10 bases between them. The CDR3 loop is CASSLVPGASYEQYF. The CDR3 DNA reads TGCGCCAGCAGCTTGGTTCCAGGTGCCTCCTACGAGCAGTACTTC.

This rearrangement joins TRBV9 to TRBJ2-7; 7 nucleotides line up with TRBD1. With V trimmed by 0 bases and J by 5 bases, 8 bases remained unmatched. Germline CDR1 reads SGDLS; CDR2 reads YYNGEE. The CDR3 totals 15 residues. As DNA, the CDR3 is TGTGCCAGCAGCGTAGGGACAGGACTGGGCCACGAGCAGTACTTC. Its translation: CASSVGTGLGHEQYF.